The sequence of this T cell receptor beta chain was determined in a study of T cell responses to AZD1222 COVID-19 vaccine. Germline lookup yields CDR1 SGHTA and CDR2 FQGNSA. With 1 base clipped from V and 5 bases from J, the junction kept 5 bases outside the gene matches. The CDR3 contains 15 residues. Profiling relied on immunoSEQ multiplex PCR, and the TCRdb table lists in-frame clones only, not all of them. The data show approximately 120,000 clones, with around 90% seen just once and around 13% held by the top ten. V is TRBV7-2 and J is TRBJ2-5, with 9 bases lining up with TRBD1. The sequence was collected from an adult in good health. The source was peripheral blood, collected on day 0 of MenACWY control vaccination. The CDR3 DNA sequence: TGTGCCAGCAGCTTAGGGGGACAGGGAGGGGAGACCCAGTACTTC. As protein: CASSLGGQGGETQYF.